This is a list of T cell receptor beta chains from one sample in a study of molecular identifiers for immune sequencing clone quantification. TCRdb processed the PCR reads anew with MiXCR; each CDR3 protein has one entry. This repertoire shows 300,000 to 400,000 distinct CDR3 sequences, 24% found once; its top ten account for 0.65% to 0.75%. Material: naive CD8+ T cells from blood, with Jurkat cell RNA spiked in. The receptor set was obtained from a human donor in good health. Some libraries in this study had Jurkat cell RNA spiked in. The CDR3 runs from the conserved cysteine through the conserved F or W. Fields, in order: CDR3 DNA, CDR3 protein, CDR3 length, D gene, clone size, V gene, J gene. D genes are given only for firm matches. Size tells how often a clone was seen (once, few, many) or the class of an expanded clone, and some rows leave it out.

TGTGCCAGCAGCCAAGACATTCCCTGGAGCACAGATACGCAGTGTTTT	CASSQDIPWSTDTQCF	16	.	.	TRBV14	TRBJ2-3
TGTGCCAGCAGCCCGGGACTAGCGGGCGAGCAGTACTTC	CASSPGLAGEQYF	13	TRBD2	many	TRBV3-1	TRBJ2-7
TGTGCCAGCAGCTTGGATACTAGCGGGAGGGGAGAGACCCAGTACTTC	CASSLDTSGRGETQYF	16	TRBD2	few	TRBV5-6	TRBJ2-5
TGCGGCGTTGGAGGAGGGCTCAGTCAGCCCCAGCGTTTT	CGVGGGLSQPQRF	13	.	.	TRBV29-1	TRBJ1-5
TGTGCCAGCAGCTCGGACATCCAAGAGACCCAGTACTTC	CASSSDIQETQYF	13	.	many	TRBV5-4	TRBJ2-5
TGTGCCAGCAGTCTACAGGGGAACAATCAGCCCCAGCATTTT	CASSLQGNNQPQHF	14	TRBD1	many	TRBV12-3/TRBV12-4	TRBJ1-5
TGTGCCAGCGGAATAGAGGGAGGATTGGCCTATGGCTACACCTTC	CASGIEGGLAYGYTF	15	.	.	TRBV7-9	TRBJ1-2
TGTGCCAGCAGCTTAGTAAGGGACAGGGGTGGTACTGAAGCTTTCTTT	CASSLVRDRGGTEAFF	16	TRBD1	many	TRBV7-9	TRBJ1-1
TGTGCCAGCAGCTTAGGCAGGGTTGGTCAGCCCCAGCATTTT	CASSLGRVGQPQHF	14	.	many	TRBV12-3/TRBV12-4	TRBJ1-5
TGTGCCAGCAGTTTTATACCCTACGAGCAGTACTTC	CASSFIPYEQYF	12	.	few	TRBV28	TRBJ2-7
TGTGCCAGCAGGTCCCGGGGGGGACTCACAGATACGCAGTATTTT	CASRSRGGLTDTQYF	15	TRBD2	.	TRBV7-9	TRBJ2-3
TGCGCCAGCAGCCAAGAAAGCGACGTGCGTTACTCCTACGAGCAGTACTTC	CASSQESDVRYSYEQYF	17	.	.	TRBV4-3	TRBJ2-7
TGTGCCAGCAGCCCAATGCAGGGGGGGACAGATACGCAGTATTTT	CASSPMQGGTDTQYF	15	.	many	TRBV7-9	TRBJ2-3
TGTGCCAGCAGCTCGAAGCGTGGGACAGCCGGAACGTCAACTAATGAAAAACTGTTTTTT	CASSSKRGTAGTSTNEKLFF	20	TRBD1	few	TRBV7-9	TRBJ1-4
TGTGCCAGCAGCGGGACTAGCGGACCCACCGGGGAGCTGTTTTTT	CASSGTSGPTGELFF	15	TRBD2	.	TRBV9	TRBJ2-2
TGTGCCTGCAGTGAAGGGACGGCCTACGAGCAGTACTTC	CACSEGTAYEQYF	13	.	.	TRBV2	TRBJ2-7
TGTGCCAGCGAGTTGGAGTACACTGAAGCTTTCTTT	CASELEYTEAFF	12	.	.	TRBV2	TRBJ1-1
TGTGCCAGCTCGCCTGTTGCGGGGGCCGACTACGGGCAGTACTTC	CASSPVAGADYGQYF	15	.	.	TRBV12-3/TRBV12-4	TRBJ2-7
TGTGCCAGCAGTTACGGAGCGGGGGGAACCTCCTACGAGCAGTACTTC	CASSYGAGGTSYEQYF	16	TRBD2	many	TRBV6-6	TRBJ2-7
TGCGCCAGCAGCGTAGGGACTAGCGGGAGGCTGGACACCGGGGAGCTGTTTTTT	CASSVGTSGRLDTGELFF	18	TRBD2	.	TRBV4-1	TRBJ2-2
TGTGCCAGCGGAGAGCGGGGGGGGGAAGAGACCCAGTACTTC	CASGERGGEETQYF	14	TRBD2	many	TRBV28	TRBJ2-5
TGTGCCAGCAGCCAGCCTGGCGGTTTAAGCTCCTACGAGCAGTACTTC	CASSQPGGLSSYEQYF	16	.	.	TRBV3-1	TRBJ2-7
TGTGCCAGCAGCTTAGTTGATGCGGGAGGCCCCTACGAGCAGTACTTC	CASSLVDAGGPYEQYF	16	TRBD2	.	TRBV7-9	TRBJ2-7
TGTGCCAGCAGTGATAATCCTGACCGGGAGGGAAGGACCGGGGAGCTGTTTTTT	CASSDNPDREGRTGELFF	18	TRBD2	many	TRBV2	TRBJ2-2
TGTGCCAGCAGTTTCACCGGGAGAGGTGATACGCAGTATTTT	CASSFTGRGDTQYF	14	.	few	TRBV28	TRBJ2-3
TGCAGTGCTAGAGATCTAGGGGACCGGGAAGACACCATATATTTT	CSARDLGDREDTIYF	15	.	.	TRBV20-1	TRBJ1-3
TGTGCCAGCAGCTGGGGTCGGAGTAGCACAGATACGCAGCATTTT	CASSWGRSSTDTQHF	15	.	.	TRBV11-2	TRBJ1-5
TGTGCCAGCAGTTACTCAGTGAGGACAGGTAATGAGCAGTTCTTC	CASSYSVRTGNEQFF	15	TRBD1	many	TRBV6-6	TRBJ2-1
TGTGCCAGCAGCATTGGACTAGCGGACTCAGATACGCAGTATTTT	CASSIGLADSDTQYF	15	TRBD2	.	TRBV9	TRBJ2-3
TGTGCCAGCAGCCATACGCTGGAGCCCCAGCATTTT	CASSHTLEPQHF	12	.	few	TRBV3-2	TRBJ1-5
TGTGCCAGCAGCTTAGCGCTTGGGAGTCAGCCCCAGCATTTT	CASSLALGSQPQHF	14	.	.	TRBV7-6	TRBJ1-5